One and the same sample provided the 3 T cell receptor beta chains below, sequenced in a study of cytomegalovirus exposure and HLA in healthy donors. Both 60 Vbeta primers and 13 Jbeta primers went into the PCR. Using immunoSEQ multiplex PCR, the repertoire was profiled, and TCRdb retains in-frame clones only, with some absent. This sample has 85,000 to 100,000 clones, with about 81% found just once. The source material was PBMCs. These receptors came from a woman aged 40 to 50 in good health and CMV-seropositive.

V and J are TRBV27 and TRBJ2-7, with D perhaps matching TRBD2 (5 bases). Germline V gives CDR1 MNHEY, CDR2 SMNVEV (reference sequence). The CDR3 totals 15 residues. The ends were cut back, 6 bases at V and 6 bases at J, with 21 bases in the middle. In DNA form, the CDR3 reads TGTGCCAGCAGCCCTGACGAGGGCCAATACGGCGAGCAGTACTTC. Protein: CASSPDEGQYGEQYF.

The CDR3 here is CASSPDRSYGYTF. The CDR3, as DNA: TGTGCCAGCTCACCAGACAGAAGCTATGGCTACACCTTC. This rearrangement joins TRBV18 to TRBJ1-2; TRBD1 might be the D (5 bases). This CDR3 has 13 residues. The V gene lost 2 bases and the J gene lost 4 bases, with 8 bases spanning the gap. Germline values: CDR1 KGHSH, CDR2 LQKENI.

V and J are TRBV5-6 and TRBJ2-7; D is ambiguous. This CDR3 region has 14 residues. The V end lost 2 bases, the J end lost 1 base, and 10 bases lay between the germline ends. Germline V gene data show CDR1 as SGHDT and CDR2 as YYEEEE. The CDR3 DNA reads TGTGCCAGCAGCTTACCAACGACTTCCTACGAGCAGTACTTC. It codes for CASSLPTTSYEQYF.